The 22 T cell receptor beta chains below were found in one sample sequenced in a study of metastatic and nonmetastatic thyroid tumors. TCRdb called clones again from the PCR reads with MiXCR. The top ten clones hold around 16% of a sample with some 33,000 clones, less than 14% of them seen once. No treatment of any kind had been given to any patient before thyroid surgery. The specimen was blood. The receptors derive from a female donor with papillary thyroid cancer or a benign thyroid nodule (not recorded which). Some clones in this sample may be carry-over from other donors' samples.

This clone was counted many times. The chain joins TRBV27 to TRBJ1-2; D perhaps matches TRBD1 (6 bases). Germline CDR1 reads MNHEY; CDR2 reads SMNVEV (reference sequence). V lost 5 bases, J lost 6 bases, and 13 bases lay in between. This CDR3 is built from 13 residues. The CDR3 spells CASSLGRGNGYTF. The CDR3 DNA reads TGTGCCAGCAGTCTTGGGAGGGGGAATGGCTACACCTTC.

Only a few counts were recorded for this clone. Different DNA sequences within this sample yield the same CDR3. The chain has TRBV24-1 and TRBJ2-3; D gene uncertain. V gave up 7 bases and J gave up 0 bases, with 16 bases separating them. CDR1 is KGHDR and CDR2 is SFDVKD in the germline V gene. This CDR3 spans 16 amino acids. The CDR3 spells CATSDWTEASTDTQYF. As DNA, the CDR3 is TGTGCCACCAGCGACTGGACGGAAGCTAGCACAGATACGCAGTATTTT.

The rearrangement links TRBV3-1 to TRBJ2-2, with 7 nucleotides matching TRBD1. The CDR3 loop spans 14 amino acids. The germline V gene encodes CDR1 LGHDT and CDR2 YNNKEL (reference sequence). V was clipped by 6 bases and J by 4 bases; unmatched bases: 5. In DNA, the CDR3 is TGTGCCAGCAGATACAGGGGACGCACCGGGGAGCTGTTTTTT. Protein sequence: CASRYRGRTGELFF.

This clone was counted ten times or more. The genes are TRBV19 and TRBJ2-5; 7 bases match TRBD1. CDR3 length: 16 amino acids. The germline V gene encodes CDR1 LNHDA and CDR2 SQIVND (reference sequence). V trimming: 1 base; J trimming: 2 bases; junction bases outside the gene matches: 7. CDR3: CASSIVGTDFQETQYF. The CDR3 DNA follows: TGTGCCAGTAGTATAGTTGGGACAGACTTTCAAGAGACCCAGTACTTC.

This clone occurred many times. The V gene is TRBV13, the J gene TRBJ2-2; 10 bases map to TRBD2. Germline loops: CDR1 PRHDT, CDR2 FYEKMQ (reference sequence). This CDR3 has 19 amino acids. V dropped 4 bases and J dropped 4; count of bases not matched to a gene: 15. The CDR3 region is CASSYYNLAGEGGTGELFF. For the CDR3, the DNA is TGTGCCAGCAGCTATTACAACCTAGCGGGAGAGGGAGGCACCGGGGAGCTGTTTTTT. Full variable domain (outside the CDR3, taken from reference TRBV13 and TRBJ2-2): AAGVIQSPRHLIKEKRETATLKCYPIPRHDTVYWYQQGPGQDPQFLISFYEKMQSDKGSIPDRFSAQQFSDYHSELNMSSLELGDSALYFCASSYYNLAGEGGTGELFFGEGSRLTVL.

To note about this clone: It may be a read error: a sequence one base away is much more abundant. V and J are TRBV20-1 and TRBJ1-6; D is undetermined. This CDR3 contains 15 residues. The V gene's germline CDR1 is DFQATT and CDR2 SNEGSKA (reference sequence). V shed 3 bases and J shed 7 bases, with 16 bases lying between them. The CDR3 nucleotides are TGCAGTGCTAGGGCCTGTGGGGAAAGCAATTCACCCCTCCACTTT. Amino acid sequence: CSARACGESNSPLHF.

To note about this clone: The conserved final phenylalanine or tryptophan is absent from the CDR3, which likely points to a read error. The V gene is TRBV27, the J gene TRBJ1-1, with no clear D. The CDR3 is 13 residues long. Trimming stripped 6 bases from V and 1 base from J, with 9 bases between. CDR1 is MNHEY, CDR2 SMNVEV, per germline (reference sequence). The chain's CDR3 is CASRIIQNTEAFL. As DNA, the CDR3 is TGTGCCAGCAGGATTATACAGAACACTGAAGCTTTCCTT.

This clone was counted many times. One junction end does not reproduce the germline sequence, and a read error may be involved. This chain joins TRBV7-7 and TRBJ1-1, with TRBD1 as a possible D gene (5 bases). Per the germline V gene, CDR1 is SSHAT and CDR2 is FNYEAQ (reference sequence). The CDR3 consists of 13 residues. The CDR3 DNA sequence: TGTGCTAGCAGCCCCCAGGGGAACACTGAAGCTTTCTTT. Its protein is CASSPQGNTEAFF. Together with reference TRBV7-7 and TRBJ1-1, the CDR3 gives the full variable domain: GAGVSQSPRYKVTKRGQDVTLRCDPISSHATLYWYQQALGQGPEFLTYFNYEAQPDKSGLPSDRFSAERPEGSISTLTIQRTEQRDSAMYRCASSPQGNTEAFFGQGTRLTVV.

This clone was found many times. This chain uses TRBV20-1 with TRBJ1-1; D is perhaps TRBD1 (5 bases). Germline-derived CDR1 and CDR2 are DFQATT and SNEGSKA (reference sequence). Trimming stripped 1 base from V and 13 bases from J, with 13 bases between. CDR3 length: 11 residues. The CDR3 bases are TGCAGTGCTAGAGTTCGCCGGGGGGGTTTCTTT. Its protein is CSARVRRGGFF.

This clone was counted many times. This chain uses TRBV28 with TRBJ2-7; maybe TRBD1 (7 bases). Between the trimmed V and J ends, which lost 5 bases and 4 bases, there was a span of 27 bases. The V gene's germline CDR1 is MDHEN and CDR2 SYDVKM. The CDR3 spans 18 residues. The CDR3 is CASSRITPPEGQRYEQYF. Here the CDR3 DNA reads TGTGCCAGCAGTCGAATCACCCCTCCGGAGGGACAGAGGTACGAGCAGTACTTC.

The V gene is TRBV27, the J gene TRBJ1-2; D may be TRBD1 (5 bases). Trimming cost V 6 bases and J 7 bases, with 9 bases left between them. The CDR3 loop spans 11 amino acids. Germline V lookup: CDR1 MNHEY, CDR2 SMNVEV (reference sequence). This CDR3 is CASSPGSGYTF. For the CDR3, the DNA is TGTGCCAGCAGCCCAGGGTCTGGCTACACCTTC.

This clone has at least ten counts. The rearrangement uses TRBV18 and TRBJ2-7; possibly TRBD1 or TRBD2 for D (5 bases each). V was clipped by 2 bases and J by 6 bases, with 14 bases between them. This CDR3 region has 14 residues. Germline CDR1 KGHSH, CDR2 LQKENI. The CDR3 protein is CASSPGGGGFEQYF. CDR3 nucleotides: TGTGCCAGCTCACCAGGGGGTGGCGGTTTCGAGCAGTACTTC.

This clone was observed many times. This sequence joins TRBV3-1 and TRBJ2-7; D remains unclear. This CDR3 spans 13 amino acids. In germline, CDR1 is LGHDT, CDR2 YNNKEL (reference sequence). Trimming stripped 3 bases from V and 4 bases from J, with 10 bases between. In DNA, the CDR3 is TGTGCCAGCAGCCACCCGAGACCTTACGAGCAGTACTTC. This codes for CASSHPRPYEQYF.

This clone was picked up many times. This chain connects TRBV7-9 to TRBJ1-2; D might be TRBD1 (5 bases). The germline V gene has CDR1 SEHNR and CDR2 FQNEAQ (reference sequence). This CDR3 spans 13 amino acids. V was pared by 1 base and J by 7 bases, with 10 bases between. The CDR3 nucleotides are TGTGCCAGCAGCTTAGGGGGGTTGGGTGGCTACACCTTC. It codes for CASSLGGLGGYTF.

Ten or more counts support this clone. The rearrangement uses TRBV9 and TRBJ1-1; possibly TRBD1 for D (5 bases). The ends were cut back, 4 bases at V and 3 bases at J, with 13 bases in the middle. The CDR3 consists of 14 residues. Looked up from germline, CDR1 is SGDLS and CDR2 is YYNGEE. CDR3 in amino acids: CASSFLPGDTEAFF. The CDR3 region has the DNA TGTGCCAGCAGCTTTTTGCCGGGGGACACTGAAGCTTTCTTT.

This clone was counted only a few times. The CDR3: CASSLGLAGSYEQYF. The CDR3 DNA sequence: TGTGCCAGCAGTTTGGGACTAGCGGGTTCCTACGAGCAGTACTTC. The V and J genes are TRBV12-3 or TRBV12-4 and TRBJ2-7; 12 nucleotides align to TRBD2. The CDR3 covers 15 residues. The ends lost 3 bases at V and 1 base at J; junction bases unmatched: 1.

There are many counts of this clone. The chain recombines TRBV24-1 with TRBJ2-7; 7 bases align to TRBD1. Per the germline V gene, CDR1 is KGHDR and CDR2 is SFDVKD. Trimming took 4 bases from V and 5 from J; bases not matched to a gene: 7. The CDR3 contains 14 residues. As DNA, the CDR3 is TGTGCCACCAGTGACCGTCTGACAGGGAACGAGCAGTACTTC. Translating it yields CATSDRLTGNEQYF.

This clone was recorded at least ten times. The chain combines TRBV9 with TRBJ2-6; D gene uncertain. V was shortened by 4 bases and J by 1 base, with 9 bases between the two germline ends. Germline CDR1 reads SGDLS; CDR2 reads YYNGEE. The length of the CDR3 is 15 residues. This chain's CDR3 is CASSPRRSGANVLTF. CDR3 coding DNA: TGTGCCAGCAGCCCTCGACGGTCTGGGGCCAACGTCCTGACTTTC. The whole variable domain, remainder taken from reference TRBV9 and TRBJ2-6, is DSGVTQTPKHLITATGQRVTLRCSPRSGDLSVYWYQQSLDQGLQFLIQYYNGEERAKGNILERFSAQQFPDLHSELNLSSLELGDSALYFCASSPRRSGANVLTFGAGSRLTVL.

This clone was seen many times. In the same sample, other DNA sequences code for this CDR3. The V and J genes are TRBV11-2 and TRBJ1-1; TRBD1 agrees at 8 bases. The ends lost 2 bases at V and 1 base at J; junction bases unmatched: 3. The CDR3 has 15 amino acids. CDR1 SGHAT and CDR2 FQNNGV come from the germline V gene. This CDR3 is CASSLQGAGNTEAFF. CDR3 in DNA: TGTGCCAGCAGCTTACAGGGGGCTGGGAACACTGAAGCTTTCTTT.

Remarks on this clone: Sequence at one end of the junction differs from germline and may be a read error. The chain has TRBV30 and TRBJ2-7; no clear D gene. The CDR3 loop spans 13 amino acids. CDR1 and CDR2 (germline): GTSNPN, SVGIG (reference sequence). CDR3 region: CTWSTWTSYEQYF. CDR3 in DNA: TGTACCTGGAGTACATGGACCTCCTACGAGCAGTACTTC.

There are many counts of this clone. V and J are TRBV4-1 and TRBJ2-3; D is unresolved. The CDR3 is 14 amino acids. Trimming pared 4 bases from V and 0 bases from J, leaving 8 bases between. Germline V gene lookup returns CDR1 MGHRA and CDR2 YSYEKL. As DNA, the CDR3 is TGCGCCAGCAGCCCTGGTTGGAGCACAGATACGCAGTATTTT. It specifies CASSPGWSTDTQYF.

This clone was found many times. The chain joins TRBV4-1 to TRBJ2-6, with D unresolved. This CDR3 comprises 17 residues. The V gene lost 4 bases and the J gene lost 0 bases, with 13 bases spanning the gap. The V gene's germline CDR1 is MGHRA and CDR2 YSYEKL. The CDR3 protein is CASSPVWVRSGANVLTF. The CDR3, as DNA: TGCGCCAGCAGCCCCGTTTGGGTGCGCTCTGGGGCCAACGTCCTGACTTTC.